This T cell receptor beta chain was sequenced in a study of identical twins. The CDR3 has 12 residues. Trimming took 5 bases from V and 2 from J, leaving 4 bases between them. Study results and limitations: Twin-shared out-of-frame alpha sequences were enriched for low generation probability.

This clonotype was counted only a few times. Its target is not known. A template switching step contributed a universal primer site, while unique molecular identifiers were present in the cDNA. TCRdb re-called the 5' RACE reads through MiXCR, storing one row per CDR3 protein. This table holds about 200,000 distinct CDR3 sequences, less than 9.5% found once. The chain uses TRBV12-3 or TRBV12-4 and TRBJ2-1, with D unresolved. Sequencing used memory (CD45RO+) T cells sorted from blood. The receptor's source is a woman aged 18 to 35 in good health. CDR3 sequence reads: CASSLTYNEQFF. The DNA of the CDR3 is TGTGCCAGCAGTCTAACCTACAATGAGCAGTTCTTC.